Given below is one TCR beta chain in context. TCRdb used MiXCR to reprocess the RT-PCR reads, holding one entry per CDR3 protein. The sample records approximately 720,000 distinct CDR3 sequences, about 14% being singletons. CDR3 length equals 13 residues. The germline gives CDR1 KGHSH, CDR2 LQKENI. The ends were cut back, 5 bases at V and 9 bases at J, with 14 bases in the middle. This receptor was obtained from a female donor in good health, serving as a healthy control. The chain is built from TRBV18 and TRBJ2-1; D possibly corresponds to TRBD1 (5 bases). The specimen was memory CD4+ T cells from blood. The CDR3 loop is CASSAQGSGEQFF. CDR3 DNA sequence: TGTGCCAGCTCAGCTCAGGGTTCTGGTGAGCAGTTCTTC. Drawing the rest from reference TRBV18 and TRBJ2-1, the complete variable domain is NAGVMQNPRHLVRRRGQEARLRCSPMKGHSHVYWYRQLPEEGLKFMVYLQKENIIDESGMPKERFSAEFPKEGPSILRIQQVVRGDSAAYFCASSAQGSGEQFFGPGTRLTVL.